This TCR beta chain came from a study of cytomegalovirus exposure and HLA in healthy donors. Turning to the study itself: An earlier analysis identified 120 million or so unique TCR beta sequences in about 179 million T cells. Study-level results: In a later analysis, compared with equally common non-associated chains, HLA-associated beta chains were more expanded. A later examination showed that TCR association rates differed by HLA locus, with DRB1 most and HLA-C fewest.

The primer mix had 60 Vbeta and 13 Jbeta primers. The protocol was immunoSEQ multiplex PCR, while the TCRdb copy is restricted to in-frame clones and leaves out a portion. The profile covers about 160,000 clones, with about three quarters appearing a single time and under 4% taken by the ten largest. The CDR3 loop spans 14 amino acids. Germline CDR1 reads LNHDA; CDR2 reads SQIVND (reference sequence). V lost 6 bases and J lost 0; bases outside the gene matches: 3. Sampled while nominally healthy, donors likely had unrecorded immune exposures. Comment on this clone: Its antigen remains unidentified.

Sequenced material: PBMCs. The receptor's source is a woman aged 40 to 49 in good health and CMV-seronegative. The chain joins TRBV19 to TRBJ2-3; 7 positions match TRBD2. CDR3 DNA sequence: TGTGCCAGTAGGTCTAGCGGCAGCACAGATACGCAGTATTTT. Protein product: CASRSSGSTDTQYF. Looking up the rest from reference TRBV19 and TRBJ2-3 gives the full variable domain: DGGITQSPKYLFRKEGQNVTLSCEQNLNHDAMYWYRQDPGQGLRLIYYSQIVNDFQKGDIAEGYSVSREKKESFPLTVTSAQKNPTAFYLCASRSSGSTDTQYFGPGTRLTVL.